Following are 8 T cell receptor beta chains from one sample sequenced in a study of CD8+ T cells in alopecia areata. The treatment: oral pan-JAK inhibitor, 5-10 mg twice daily. Extracted RNA was reverse transcribed into cDNA, the sequencing template. The method was immunoSEQ multiplex PCR; TCRdb's version includes in-frame clones alone and lacks a portion of them. The data hold roughly 230,000 clones, with around 43% observed a single time. The source was CD4+ T cells sorted from blood, collected at roughly week 36, from a patient treated with tofacitinib. The receptors stem from a human donor with alopecia areata.

The rearrangement joins TRBV29-1 to TRBJ2-2; TRBD1 agrees at 8 bases. The germline gives CDR1 SQVTM, CDR2 ANQGSEA. Germline trimming cut 4 bases from V and 4 bases from J; bases unmatched to any gene: 11. This CDR3 has 16 amino acids. DNA of the CDR3: TGCAGCGTTGTGGGAACAGACAGGGGAGTCACCGGGGAGCTGTTTTTT. Residues: CSVVGTDRGVTGELFF.

The CDR3 bases are TGTGCCAGCAGCCCAAGGGGGGCGCGGACTGAAGCTTTCTTT. It is translated as CASSPRGARTEAFF. The chain has TRBV27 and TRBJ1-1; D is perhaps TRBD1 (6 bases). V shed 6 bases and J shed 5 bases, with 16 bases lying between them. Germline CDR1 and CDR2: MNHEY and SMNVEV (reference sequence). This CDR3 contains 14 residues.

This chain's CDR3 is CASSLLAGVGEQFF. CDR3 in DNA: TGTGCCAGCAGTTTACTAGCGGGAGTGGGTGAGCAGTTCTTC. The chain is built from TRBV28 and TRBJ2-1, with 10 bases identical to TRBD2. CDR1 is MDHEN and CDR2 is SYDVKM in the germline V gene. The J segment lost 9 bases and the V segment lost 2 bases, leaving 4 bases of the junction unmatched. The CDR3 consists of 14 residues.

This clone turned up a few times. The gene calls are TRBV29-1 and TRBJ2-6; 9 positions match TRBD1. J lost 4 bases, V lost 7 bases, and 2 bases had no gene match. The germline V gene has CDR1 SQVTM and CDR2 ANQGSEA. The CDR3 extends over 13 amino acids. The CDR3, as DNA: TGCAGCGACAGGGGGCCCGGGGCCAACGTCCTGACTTTC. Translation: CSDRGPGANVLTF.

This clone was detected only a few times. The chain is built from TRBV9 and TRBJ1-1, with unresolved D. Between the trimmed V and J ends, which lost 3 bases and 1 base, there was a span of 7 bases. The germline V gene has CDR1 SGDLS and CDR2 YYNGEE. The CDR3 runs to 13 residues. CDR3: CASSAEWNTEAFF. CDR3 nucleotide sequence: TGTGCCAGCAGCGCCGAATGGAACACTGAAGCTTTCTTT. Drawing the rest from reference TRBV9 and TRBJ1-1, the complete variable domain is DSGVTQTPKHLITATGQRVTLRCSPRSGDLSVYWYQQSLDQGLQFLIQYYNGEERAKGNILERFSAQQFPDLHSELNLSSLELGDSALYFCASSAEWNTEAFFGQGTRLTVV.

The chain recombines TRBV18 with TRBJ2-1; unclear D gene. This CDR3 is built from 13 residues. Trimming took 1 base from V and 9 from J, leaving 10 bases between them. From germline, CDR1 is KGHSH and CDR2 LQKENI. CDR3 sequence (DNA): TGTGCCAGCTCACCACTACGATGGGGTGAGCAGTTCTTC. Its protein is CASSPLRWGEQFF.

The chain joins TRBV5-6 to TRBJ2-7, with 10 bases aligning to TRBD2. The CDR3 sequence is 15 residues long. Germline V gives CDR1 SGHDT, CDR2 YYEEEE. The junction had 6 bases not matched to a gene; V was cut back by 4 bases and J by 2 bases. The CDR3 nucleotides read TGTGCCAGCAGCCCGTGGAGCGGGAGGGCCTACGAGCAGTACTTC. Translated, it gives CASSPWSGRAYEQYF.

The J gene is TRBJ2-7, the V gene TRBV28; D is ambiguous. This CDR3 region has 12 residues. Trimming pared 5 bases from V and 8 bases from J, leaving 13 bases between. The germline gives CDR1 MDHEN, CDR2 SYDVKM. The CDR3 region is CASSPKAFKQYF. CDR3 DNA sequence: TGTGCCAGCAGTCCCAAAGCCTTTAAGCAGTACTTC.